One sample yielded the 23 T cell receptor beta chains listed below, sequenced in a study of T cell responses to AZD1222 COVID-19 vaccine. The assay was immunoSEQ multiplex PCR, and TCRdb's table has in-frame clones only and misses some. This sample has roughly 180,000 clones, with 91% found just once. The sample consisted of peripheral blood, taken 28 days after the second AZD1222 dose. These receptors came from an adult who received the AZD1222 COVID-19 vaccine.

The chain has TRBV19 and TRBJ2-7, with D perhaps matching TRBD2 (7 bases). Germline CDR1 LNHDA, CDR2 SQIVND (reference sequence). Deletions cut 6 bases from V and 3 bases from J, with 18 bases between. The CDR3 totals 15 residues. CDR3 sequence (DNA): TGTGCCAGTAGCCCCACAGCGGGACATATCTACGAGCAGTACTTC. It encodes CASSPTAGHIYEQYF.

This CDR3 is CASRRGTDSYEQYF. DNA for the CDR3: TGTGCCAGCAGGCGTGGGACGGACTCCTACGAGCAGTACTTC. V is TRBV7-2 and J is TRBJ2-7; D could derive from TRBD1 or TRBD2 (5 bases each). V gave up 6 bases and J gave up 0 bases, with 12 bases separating them. The CDR3 runs to 14 residues. From germline, CDR1 is SGHTA and CDR2 FQGNSA. The variable domain in full, completed from reference TRBV7-2 and TRBJ2-7, reads GAGVSQSPSNKVTEKGKDVELRCDPISGHTALYWYRQSLGQGLEFLIYFQGNSAPDKSGLPSDRFSAERTGGSVSTLTIQRTQQEDSAVYLCASRRGTDSYEQYFGPGTRLTVT.

Concerning this clone itself: The sample has other DNA sequences that encode this CDR3 too. The chain joins TRBV28 to TRBJ1-2; D unresolved. The CDR3 runs 12 residues. V was cut by 2 bases and J by 4 bases, with 5 bases left in between. In germline, CDR1 is MDHEN, CDR2 SYDVKM. The CDR3 sequence is CASSLTTYGYTF. For the CDR3, the DNA is TGTGCCAGCAGTTTAACCACCTATGGCTACACCTTC.

This rearrangement joins TRBV12-3 or TRBV12-4 to TRBJ2-5; D is possibly TRBD1 (5 bases). The CDR3 extends over 13 amino acids. The V end lost 5 bases, the J end lost 7 bases, and 14 bases lay between the germline ends. CDR3 in DNA: TGTGCCAGCAGTCCGCTCAGGGCCGGGACCCAGTACTTC. Residues: CASSPLRAGTQYF.

The V call is TRBV15, the J call TRBJ1-2; TRBD1 matches at 7 bases. From germline, CDR1 is LNHNV and CDR2 YYDKDF (reference sequence). The CDR3 runs to 15 residues. The J segment lost 7 bases and the V segment lost 1 base, leaving 9 bases of the junction unmatched. CDR3 region: CATSRGYTGAGGYTF. The CDR3 DNA reads TGTGCCACCAGCAGAGGCTATACAGGGGCGGGTGGCTACACCTTC.

The chain recombines TRBV5-5 with TRBJ1-1, with D unresolved. The CDR3 loop spans 13 amino acids. Trimming removed 1 base at V and 4 bases at J, with 8 bases between. Germline loops: CDR1 SGHKS, CDR2 YYEKEE (reference sequence). CDR3 sequence: CASSLSDLTEAFF. CDR3 DNA: TGTGCCAGCAGCTTGAGCGATCTCACTGAAGCTTTCTTT.

This chain joins TRBV6-5 and TRBJ2-7; D gene ambiguous. Germline V gene data show CDR1 as MNHEY and CDR2 as SVGAGI. Between the trimmed V and J ends, which lost 7 bases and 6 bases, there was a span of 16 bases. The CDR3 extends over 13 amino acids. The CDR3 nucleotides are TGTGCCAGCACCAAGACGGGTGCTGGCGAGCAGTACTTC. Translating it yields CASTKTGAGEQYF.

CDR3 DNA sequence: TGTGCCAGCAGTAGCGCAGAAACTTACACCGGGGAGCTGTTTTTT. Translation: CASSSAETYTGELFF. The rearrangement joins TRBV27 to TRBJ2-2; D is uncertain. The CDR3 is 15 amino acids. CDR1 and CDR2 from the germline V gene are MNHEY and SMNVEV (reference sequence). V was clipped by 5 bases and J by 3 bases, with 13 bases between them.

This chain uses TRBV3-1 (or the pseudogene TRBV3-2) with TRBJ1-5; no definite D call. CDR1 and CDR2 (germline): LGHDT, YNNKEL (reference sequence). Between the trimmed V and J ends, which lost 1 base and 6 bases, there was a span of 10 bases. This CDR3 comprises 14 residues. CDR3 DNA: TGTGCCAGCAGCCAAGGCAGGTCGCTTCAGCCCCAGCATTTT. This gives the protein CASSQGRSLQPQHF.

As regards this clone: At one end the junction does not follow the germline gene, possibly because of a read error. The chain recombines TRBV7-9 with TRBJ1-1, with D maybe TRBD1 (6 bases). Looked up from germline, CDR1 is SEHNR and CDR2 is FQNEAQ (reference sequence). The CDR3 is made up of 16 amino acids. The CDR3 DNA reads TGTGCCAGCAGCCTAGCGGGACACCGCATGAACACTGAAGCTTTCTTT. It codes for CASSLAGHRMNTEAFF. The full variable domain, rest sourced from reference TRBV7-9 and TRBJ1-1, is DTGVSQNPRHKITKRGQNVTFRCDPISEHNRLYWYRQTLGQGPEFLTYFQNEAQLEKSRLLSDRFSAERPKGSFSTLEIQRTEQGDSAMYLCASSLAGHRMNTEAFFGQGTRLTVV.

The chain employs TRBV2 and TRBJ1-3; D is undetermined. Trimming pared 10 bases from V and 0 bases from J, leaving 19 bases between. Germline loops: CDR1 SNHLY, CDR2 FYNNEI. The CDR3 runs to 16 residues. Here the CDR3 reads CATPIESDPSGNTIYF. The CDR3 bases are TGTGCCACCCCAATAGAAAGCGACCCCTCTGGAAACACCATATATTTT. Variable domain in full (rest from reference TRBV2 and TRBJ1-3): EPEVTQTPSHQVTQMGQEVILRCVPISNHLYFYWYRQILGQKVEFLVSFYNNEISEKSEIFDDQFSVERPDGSNFTLKIRSTKLEDSAMYFCATPIESDPSGNTIYFGEGSWLTVV.

Only one count was recorded for this clone. The chain combines TRBV21-1 with TRBJ2-1; TRBD2, the D gene given by the table, was not confirmed from the DNA. TRBV21-1 is an annotated pseudogene. The CDR3 is 15 residues long. CDR3 bases: TGTGCCAGGGAGGGACTAGCGGCCTCCTACAATGAGCAGTTCTTC. It specifies CAREGLAASYNEQFF.

This chain links TRBV3-1 (or the pseudogene TRBV3-2) with TRBJ1-4; D remains unclear. Germline assignment: CDR1 LGHDT and CDR2 YNNKEL (reference sequence). The CDR3 has 15 amino acids. V was cut by 4 bases and J by 7 bases, with 16 bases left in between. The CDR3 bases are TGTGCCAGCAGCCTAGGGCACAGCTTGGCTGAAAAACTGTTTTTT. This gives the protein CASSLGHSLAEKLFF.

The chain recombines TRBV14 with TRBJ2-7, with D possibly matching TRBD2 (5 bases). This CDR3 spans 15 amino acids. Per germline, CDR1 SGHDN and CDR2 FVKESK. V lost 2 bases to trimming and J lost 7 bases, with 18 bases between them. CDR3 bases: TGTGCCAGCAGCCAACTTTTAGTGGGCCCGGGGGAGCAGTACTTC. Protein sequence: CASSQLLVGPGEQYF.

This clone was picked up one time. The chain recombines TRBV11-2 with TRBJ1-5; D ambiguous. The germline gives CDR1 SGHAT, CDR2 FQNNGV. The CDR3 contains 14 residues. V was cut by 1 base and J by 0 bases, with 4 bases left in between. CDR3 sequence (DNA): TGTGCCAGCAGCTTAGGCATTAGCAATCAGCCCCAGCATTTT. Translated: CASSLGISNQPQHF.

The chain uses TRBV2 and TRBJ2-7; unclear D gene. Germline V gene data show CDR1 as SNHLY and CDR2 as FYNNEI. The CDR3 sequence is 13 residues long. Between the trimmed V and J ends, which lost 6 bases and 2 bases, there was a span of 11 bases. The CDR3 loop reads CASSPQRPYEQYF. The CDR3 DNA sequence: TGTGCCAGCAGCCCACAGAGGCCCTACGAGCAGTACTTC.

The chain uses TRBV6-5 and TRBJ1-2; unclear D gene. Germline V CDR1 and CDR2: MNHEY, SVGAGI. Trimming took off 0 bases at V and 2 bases at J, with 4 bases between the two ends. This CDR3 contains 13 residues. CDR3 loop: CASSYSRNYGYTF. The CDR3 coding sequence is TGTGCCAGCAGTTACTCGAGAAACTATGGCTACACCTTC.

This chain links TRBV7-2 with TRBJ1-1; no reliable D call. The V gene lost 1 base and the J gene lost 0 bases, with 9 bases spanning the gap. Germline-derived CDR1 and CDR2 are SGHTA and FQGNSA. The CDR3 covers 15 residues. The CDR3 region has the DNA TGTGCCAGCAGCTTAGGCAGTAGAATGAACACTGAAGCTTTCTTT. Translating it yields CASSLGSRMNTEAFF.

The V call is TRBV18, the J call TRBJ2-5, with D hard to call. The CDR3 consists of 13 residues. Trimming took 3 bases from V and 1 from J, leaving 6 bases between them. Looked up from germline, CDR1 is KGHSH and CDR2 is LQKENI. The CDR3: CASSPQAQETQYF. The DNA for the CDR3 is TGTGCCAGCTCACCCCAAGCCCAAGAGACCCAGTACTTC.

Turning to this clone: The sample contains more than one DNA sequence encoding this CDR3. The chain combines TRBV7-2 with TRBJ1-2; 7 bases map to TRBD1. This CDR3 is 13 amino acids long. Per the germline V gene, CDR1 is SGHTA and CDR2 is FQGNSA. V lost 6 bases to trimming and J lost 8 bases; unmatched junction nucleotides: 9. In nucleotides, the CDR3 is TGTGCCAGCAGTCCCACAGGGGTGGGCGGCTACACCTTC. This codes for CASSPTGVGGYTF.

The chain links TRBV5-6 to TRBJ2-7; no clear D gene. The CDR3 length is 13 residues. Deletions cut 1 base from V and 1 base from J, with 6 bases between. Germline loops: CDR1 SGHDT, CDR2 YYEEEE. CDR3 nucleotide sequence: TGTGCCAGCAGCTTGTTCCCTTCCTACGAGCAGTACTTC. This sequence encodes CASSLFPSYEQYF.

V usage is TRBV10-2 and J usage is TRBJ2-5, with D perhaps assigned TRBD1 or TRBD2 (6 bases each). Germline CDR1 WSHSY, CDR2 SAAADI. The germline V and J ends were trimmed by 2 bases and 1 base, with 17 bases remaining between them. The CDR3 has 17 amino acids. CDR3 nucleotides: TGCGCCAGCAGTGAGCGTTTCTTAGGGGGGTTCCAAGAGACCCAGTACTTC. Its protein is CASSERFLGGFQETQYF.

The chain combines TRBV14 with TRBJ2-1, with D uncertain. Germline CDR1 reads SGHDN; CDR2 reads FVKESK. The CDR3 consists of 11 residues. Deletions cut 1 base from V and 10 bases from J, with 5 bases between. The CDR3 reads CASSQGREQFF. CDR3 sequence (DNA): TGTGCCAGCAGCCAAGGGCGAGAGCAGTTCTTC.